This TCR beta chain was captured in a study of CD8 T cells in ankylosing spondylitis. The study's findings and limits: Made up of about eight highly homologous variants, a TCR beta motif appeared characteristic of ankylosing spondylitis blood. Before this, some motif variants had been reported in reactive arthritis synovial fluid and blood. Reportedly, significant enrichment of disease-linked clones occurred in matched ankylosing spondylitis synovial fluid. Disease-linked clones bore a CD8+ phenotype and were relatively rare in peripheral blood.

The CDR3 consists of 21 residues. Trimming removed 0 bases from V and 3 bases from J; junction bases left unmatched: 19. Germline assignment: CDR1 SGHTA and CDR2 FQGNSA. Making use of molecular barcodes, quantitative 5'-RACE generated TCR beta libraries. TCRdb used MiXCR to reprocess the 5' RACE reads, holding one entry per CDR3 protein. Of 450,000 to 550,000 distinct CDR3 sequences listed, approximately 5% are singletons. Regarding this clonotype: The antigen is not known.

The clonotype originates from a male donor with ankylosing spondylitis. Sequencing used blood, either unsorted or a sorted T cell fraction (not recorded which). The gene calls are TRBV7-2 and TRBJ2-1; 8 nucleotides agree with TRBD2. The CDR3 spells CASSLANRHTVSGISYNEQFF. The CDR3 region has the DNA TGTGCCAGCAGCTTAGCTAACCGACACACCGTTAGCGGGATAAGCTACAATGAGCAGTTCTTC.